This T cell receptor beta chain was sequenced during a study of blood T cell repertoires in COVID-19. Trimming removed 3 bases at V and 2 bases at J, with 6 bases between. The CDR3 runs 13 residues. Per the germline V gene, CDR1 is LGHDT and CDR2 is YNNKEL (reference sequence). As originally analysed: Reference gene primers were amplified, and this amplification served to estimate nucleated cell counts. Measured with immunoSEQ multiplex PCR; TCRdb has only the in-frame clones, and not every one. V and J calls and clone size are those listed in that table; D and trimming were worked out from the DNA. The data contain 45,000 to 55,000 clones, around 87% of them seen just once; the ten biggest clones take up over 7.5%.

The specimen was peripheral blood. This rearrangement joins TRBV3-1 (or the pseudogene TRBV3-2) to TRBJ2-3; TRBD1 is a possible D gene (5 bases). This clonotype originated in a man aged 45 to 65 with active COVID-19. CDR3 sequence reads: CASSHRVTDTQYF. The CDR3 DNA sequence: TGTGCCAGCAGCCACAGGGTCACAGATACGCAGTATTTT.